This T cell receptor (beta chain) was recorded in a study of T cells in Graves' hyperthyroidism and ophthalmopathy. What was amplified from RNA transcripts were TCR beta CDR3 regions. The TCR CDR3 was amplified in a first-round RT-PCR using the HTBI primer set. TCRdb ran MiXCR on the multiplex PCR reads and lists one entry per CDR3 protein. The top ten clones hold around 7% of a sample with 640,000 or so distinct CDR3 sequences, 13% to 15% of them seen once. This clonotype was observed many times. V was clipped by 6 bases and J by 1 base; unmatched bases: 10. This CDR3 has 18 residues. Germline CDR1 MNHEY, CDR2 SMNVEV (reference sequence).

The sequencing input was blood. V and J are TRBV27 and TRBJ1-4; the match to TRBD1 covers 11 bases. The TCR sequence derives from a young woman with Graves' ophthalmopathy. CDR3: CASSQIPGQGGTNEKLFF. CDR3 DNA sequence: TGTGCCAGCAGCCAGATTCCGGGACAGGGGGGAACTAATGAAAAACTGTTTTTT.